This T cell receptor beta chain was found in a study of Graves' ophthalmopathy and Graves' hyperthyroidism. Sampling approximately 10 ml of fresh peripheral blood provided the PBMCs. Germline V gene sequence: CDR1 LNHDA, CDR2 SQIVND (reference sequence). The V and J ends lost 1 base and 4 bases, in that order; junction bases with no gene match: 4. The CDR3 totals 15 residues. Study-wide results and limits: Stable hyperthyroidism and ophthalmopathy were told apart by a 13-signature model, which achieved just over 85% sensitivity and over 65% specificity.

Amplification targeted the TCR beta CDR3 regions, with RNA transcripts as the source material. The authors performed first-round RT-PCR with HTBI primers and then a second-round multiplex PCR. One entry per CDR3 protein, called by TCRdb with MiXCR from the multiplex PCR reads. In the table there are hundreds of thousands of distinct CDR3 sequences, about 20% of which are singletons. This clonotype was picked up many times. The antigen is not known. The clonotype originates from a woman under 30 with stable Graves' hyperthyroidism. Some clones in this sample may be carry-over from other donors' samples. The V call is TRBV19, the J call TRBJ2-5, with 9 nucleotides matching TRBD1. Material: peripheral blood. The CDR3 bases are TGTGCCAGTAGTATAGCACAGGGGGCAGGAGAGACCCAGTACTTC. As protein: CASSIAQGAGETQYF.